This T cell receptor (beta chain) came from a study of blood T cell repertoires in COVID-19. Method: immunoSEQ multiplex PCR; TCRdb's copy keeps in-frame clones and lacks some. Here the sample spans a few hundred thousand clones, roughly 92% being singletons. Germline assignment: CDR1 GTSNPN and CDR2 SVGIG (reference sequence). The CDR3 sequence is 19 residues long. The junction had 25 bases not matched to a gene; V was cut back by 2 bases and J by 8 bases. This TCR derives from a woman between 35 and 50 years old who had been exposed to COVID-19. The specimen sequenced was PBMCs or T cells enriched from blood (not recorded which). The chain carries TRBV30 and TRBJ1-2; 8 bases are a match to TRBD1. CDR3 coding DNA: TGTGCCTGGAGTCCCCCGGTCGAGACGCGAAGACAGGGGCCTCAAGGCTACACCTTC. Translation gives CAWSPPVETRRQGPQGYTF.